The source of this TCR beta chain is a study of cytomegalovirus exposure and HLA in healthy donors. Study summary: The same platform used for the 666 first-cohort repertoires was also used for the 130 or so validation repertoires, as a later analysis reported.

Regarding the study as a whole: According to a later analysis, TCR clusters from the first cohort tended to co-occur in the 120 or so validation repertoires. The study designated over 150 TCR beta chains cytomegalovirus-associated.

Libraries were prepared by immunoSEQ multiplex PCR; TCRdb keeps only in-frame clonotypes and omits some of them. Of 200,000 or so clones in the sample, roughly 80% were seen once. As to this clone: Its specificity is not known.

The donors were part of the validation cohort of over a hundred subjects. That cohort was separate from the first cohort, which comprised 500 to 700 subjects. V was cut by 2 bases and J by 5 bases, with 10 bases left in between. In germline, CDR1 is MNHEY, CDR2 SMNVEV (reference sequence). The CDR3 is 14 residues long. The specimen was PBMCs. This rearrangement joins TRBV27 to TRBJ1-5; tentative D call: TRBD1 (5 bases). This sequence was found in a woman younger than 30 in good health and CMV-seronegative. The CDR3 is CASSLKRGDQPQHF. In DNA form, the CDR3 reads TGTGCCAGCAGTTTAAAGAGGGGTGATCAGCCCCAGCATTTT.